Listed here are 9 T cell receptor beta chains from one sample, sequenced in a study of T-cell reconstitution after alpha-beta-depleted transplantation in children. Unique molecular identifiers tagged the TCRbeta library. TCRdb processed the PCR reads anew with MiXCR; each CDR3 protein has one entry. This sample has approximately 210,000 distinct CDR3 sequences; 13% to 15% occur once, and the top ten carry roughly an eighth. Sequencing used PBMCs from the stem cell graft donor, obtained from the stem cell graft. The origin of the receptors is a human donor who donated a stem cell graft to a child with acute lymphoblastic leukemia.

Many counts were recorded for this clonotype. The chain employs TRBV12-3 or TRBV12-4 and TRBJ1-1; unclear D gene. The V and J ends lost 11 bases and 1 base respectively, with 11 bases between them. The length of the CDR3 is 12 residues. The CDR3 DNA is TGTGCCGGGTCGCGCCAGAACACTGAAGCTTTCTTT. This codes for CAGSRQNTEAFF.

This clonotype was observed at least ten times. This rearrangement joins TRBV7-8 to TRBJ1-5; D call uncertain. Trimming shortened V by 1 base and J by 5 bases, and 12 bases separated the two germline ends. Germline CDR1 reads SGHVS; CDR2 reads FQNEAQ. The CDR3 runs to 15 residues. The CDR3 nucleotides are TGTGCCAGCAGCTTAGATGCGGAAACTTATCAGCCCCAGCATTTT. This translates into CASSLDAETYQPQHF.

This chain uses TRBV6-1 with TRBJ1-2, with D maybe TRBD1 (6 bases). Germline V gene lookup returns CDR1 MNHNS and CDR2 SASEGT. The CDR3 consists of 15 residues. V was cut by 5 bases and J by 3 bases, with 16 bases left in between. In DNA form, the CDR3 reads TGTGCCAGCAGTAGATCGGGGGGGCCCTACTATGGCTACACCTTC. Translated: CASSRSGGPYYGYTF.

This clonotype was recorded many times. V is TRBV5-1 and J is TRBJ2-4; D possibly corresponds to TRBD2 (5 bases). Trimming removed 4 bases from V and 8 bases from J, with 16 bases in between. The CDR3 spans 14 residues. The V gene's germline CDR1 is SGHRS and CDR2 YFSETQ. The CDR3 nucleotides are TGCGCCAGCAGCCTGCTAGTGACCGGGGACATTCAGTACTTC. This translates into CASSLLVTGDIQYF.

This clonotype was seen at least ten times. The chain has TRBV5-1 and TRBJ1-2; maybe TRBD1 (5 bases). This CDR3 comprises 14 residues. Germline V gene sequence: CDR1 SGHRS, CDR2 YFSETQ. V shed 0 bases and J shed 5 bases, with 11 bases lying between them. This chain's CDR3 is CASSLVGEEYGYTF. As DNA, the CDR3 is TGCGCCAGCAGCTTGGTAGGGGAGGAGTATGGCTACACCTTC.

The chain combines TRBV12-3 or TRBV12-4 with TRBJ2-7, with no clear D. Trimming left V 6 bases short and J 5 bases short, with 11 bases between. This CDR3 is built from 12 residues. In nucleotides, the CDR3 is TGTGCCAGCAGCCCAAGTAGCCACGAGCAGTACTTC. Translating it yields CASSPSSHEQYF.

Many counts were recorded for this clonotype. The rearrangement uses TRBV29-1 and TRBJ1-1; D is unresolved. CDR3 length: 13 amino acids. Germline V CDR1 and CDR2: SQVTM, ANQGSEA. V was cut by 4 bases and J by 6 bases, with 15 bases left in between. This CDR3 is CSVVPGRGAEAFF. CDR3 nucleotides: TGCAGCGTTGTTCCGGGAAGAGGCGCTGAAGCTTTCTTT.

There are many counts of this clonotype. The chain combines TRBV5-1 with TRBJ1-1; D ambiguous. The CDR3 contains 15 residues. CDR1 SGHRS and CDR2 YFSETQ come from the germline V gene. V shed 0 bases and J shed 1 base, with 10 bases lying between them. The chain's CDR3 is CASSLGDLSNTEAFF. The DNA of the CDR3 is TGCGCCAGCAGCTTGGGGGATCTGTCGAACACTGAAGCTTTCTTT.

This clonotype was observed at least ten times. This sequence joins TRBV7-6 and TRBJ2-7, with a possible D match to TRBD2 (5 bases). The CDR3 totals 12 residues. V dropped 3 bases and J dropped 7 bases, with 10 bases sitting between them. The germline V gene encodes CDR1 SGHVS and CDR2 FNYEAQ. The CDR3 spells CASSLRTGEQYF. CDR3 nucleotides: TGTGCCAGCAGCTTGCGGACGGGGGAGCAGTACTTC.